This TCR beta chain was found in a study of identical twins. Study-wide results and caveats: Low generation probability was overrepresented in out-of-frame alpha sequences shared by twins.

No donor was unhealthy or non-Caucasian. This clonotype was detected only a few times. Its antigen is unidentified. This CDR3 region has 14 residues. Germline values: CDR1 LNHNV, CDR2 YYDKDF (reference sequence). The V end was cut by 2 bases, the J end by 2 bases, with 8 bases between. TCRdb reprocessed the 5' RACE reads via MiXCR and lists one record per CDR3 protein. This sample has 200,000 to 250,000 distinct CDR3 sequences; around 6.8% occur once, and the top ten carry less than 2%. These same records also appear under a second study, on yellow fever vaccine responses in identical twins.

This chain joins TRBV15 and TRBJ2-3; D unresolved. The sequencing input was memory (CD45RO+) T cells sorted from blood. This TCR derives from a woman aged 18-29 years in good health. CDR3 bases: TGTGCCACCAGCAGACCGGGCAACACAGATACGCAGTATTTT. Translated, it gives CATSRPGNTDTQYF.